The present T cell receptor (beta chain) was sequenced within a study of response to subunit inactivated influenza vaccine. Study conclusions and caveats: Each seasonal influenza vaccination, the authors suggested, recruits few new T cells.

One entry per CDR3 protein, called by TCRdb with MiXCR from the RT-PCR reads. The table lists about 500,000 distinct CDR3 sequences, about 17% of them singletons, with approximately 3% in the top ten. In the case of this clonotype: The antigen remains undetermined.

Trimming removed 1 base from V and 8 bases from J, with 11 bases in between. Germline lookup yields CDR1 LGHDT and CDR2 YNNKEL (reference sequence). CDR3 size: 14 residues. The chain recombines TRBV3-1 with TRBJ1-4; D remains unclear. The sequence came from a man between 50 and 69 years old who received an inactivated influenza vaccine. The sequences come from CD4+ T cells sorted from PBMCs, collected less than 30 months after vaccination. The CDR3 protein is CASSQGGRTEKLFF. In DNA, the CDR3 is TGTGCCAGCAGCCAAGGAGGAAGGACGGAAAAACTGTTTTTT.